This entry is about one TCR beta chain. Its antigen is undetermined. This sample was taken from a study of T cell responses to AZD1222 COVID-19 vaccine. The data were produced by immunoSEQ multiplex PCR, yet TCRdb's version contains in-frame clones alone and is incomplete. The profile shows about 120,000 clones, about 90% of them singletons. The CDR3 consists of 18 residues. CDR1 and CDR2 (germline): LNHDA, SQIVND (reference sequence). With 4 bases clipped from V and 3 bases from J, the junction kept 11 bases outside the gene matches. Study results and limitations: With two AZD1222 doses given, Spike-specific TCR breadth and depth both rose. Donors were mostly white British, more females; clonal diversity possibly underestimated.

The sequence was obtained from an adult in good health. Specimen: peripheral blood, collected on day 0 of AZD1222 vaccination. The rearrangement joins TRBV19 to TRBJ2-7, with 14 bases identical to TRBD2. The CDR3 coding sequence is TGTGCCAGTAGTACCCAGACTAGCGGGAGGGCCCAGATCTACGAGCAGTACTTC. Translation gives CASSTQTSGRAQIYEQYF.